The 10 T cell receptor beta chains below come from one sample, sequenced in a study of graft-versus-host responses after intestinal transplantation. Method: immunoSEQ multiplex PCR; TCRdb's copy keeps in-frame clones and lacks some. The table lists about 97,000 clones, more than 80% of them singletons. The starting material was PBMCs, obtained just under 460 days after intestinal transplant. The receptors were gathered from a human patient who received an intestinal transplant, so some T cells may come from the graft donor.

The chain combines TRBV5-4 with TRBJ2-6; no reliable D call. The CDR3 has 15 residues. Germline assignment: CDR1 SGHNT and CDR2 YYREEE (reference sequence). Trimming shortened V by 0 bases and J by 0 bases, and 4 bases separated the two germline ends. The CDR3, as DNA: TGTGCCAGCAGCTTGGAGGACTCTGGGGCCAACGTCCTGACTTTC. Its translation is CASSLEDSGANVLTF.

This clone came up once. The V call is TRBV7-9, the J call TRBJ1-1; D uncertain. This CDR3 has 13 amino acids. Germline V CDR1 and CDR2: SEHNR, FQNEAQ (reference sequence). Deletions cut 2 bases from V and 5 bases from J, with 9 bases between. CDR3 DNA: TGTGCCAGCAGCTTAAGTCTCAGGACTGAAGCTTTCTTT. Translation: CASSLSLRTEAFF.

The chain carries TRBV27 and TRBJ2-6; D not certain. The CDR3 runs to 16 residues. The germline V and J ends were trimmed by 2 bases and 0 bases, with 8 bases remaining between them. Germline-derived CDR1 and CDR2 are MNHEY and SMNVEV (reference sequence). DNA for the CDR3: TGTGCCAGCAGTTTAAGCCGGACCTCTGGGGCCAACGTCCTGACTTTC. This sequence encodes CASSLSRTSGANVLTF.

The CDR3 nucleotides are TGTGCCAGTAGCGACCCACGGGGGGCGAACACTGAAGCTTTCTTT. This encodes CASSDPRGANTEAFF. This chain connects TRBV19 to TRBJ1-1, with D maybe TRBD1 (6 bases). The CDR3 sequence is 15 residues long. Trimming took off 6 bases at V and 1 base at J, with 15 bases between the two ends. CDR1 is LNHDA and CDR2 is SQIVND in the germline V gene (reference sequence).

This sequence joins TRBV7-8 and TRBJ2-7; 8 positions match TRBD2. V was pared by 5 bases and J by 3 bases, with 9 bases of the junction left unmatched. The CDR3 covers 15 residues. Per the germline V gene, CDR1 is SGHVS and CDR2 is FQNEAQ. The DNA for the CDR3 is TGTGCCAGCAGCACCCCGGGGGGGCCGAACTACGAGCAGTACTTC. Its protein product is CASSTPGGPNYEQYF.

The DNA of the CDR3 is TGTGCCAGCAGCCAACCCGTGTGGGGCAACACTGAAGCTTTCTTT. Residues: CASSQPVWGNTEAFF. This chain uses TRBV7-2 with TRBJ1-1; D may be TRBD1 (5 bases). V lost 5 bases and J 2 bases, leaving 15 bases between the germline ends. Germline CDR1 reads SGHTA; CDR2 reads FQGNSA. CDR3 length: 15 residues.

The rearrangement links TRBV7-9 to TRBJ1-1, with a possible D match to TRBD1 (6 bases). This CDR3 comprises 14 residues. With 5 bases removed from V and 6 bases from J, the gap between germline ends came to 16 bases. Germline V lookup: CDR1 SEHNR, CDR2 FQNEAQ (reference sequence). The CDR3: CASSTRRGAPEAFF. CDR3 DNA: TGTGCCAGCAGCACTCGGCGGGGGGCCCCTGAAGCTTTCTTT.

The chain employs TRBV19 and TRBJ2-2, with 7 bases fitting TRBD2. Per the germline V gene, CDR1 is LNHDA and CDR2 is SQIVND (reference sequence). The CDR3 is made up of 16 amino acids. The V segment lost 3 bases and the J segment 7 bases; nucleotides outside the gene matches: 11. The CDR3: CASSMAQTSLGGELFF. CDR3 sequence (DNA): TGTGCCAGTAGTATGGCACAGACTAGCTTGGGCGGGGAGCTGTTTTTT.

The rearrangement links TRBV9 to TRBJ2-2; TRBD2 is a possible D gene (5 bases). The CDR3 spans 14 residues. The V end lost 3 bases, the J end lost 2 bases, and 8 bases lay between the germline ends. CDR1 SGDLS and CDR2 YYNGEE come from the germline V gene. The DNA for the CDR3 is TGTGCCAGCAGCGCCCGGACTAACACCGGGGAGCTGTTTTTT. This gives the protein CASSARTNTGELFF. The full variable domain, in which reference TRBV9 and TRBJ2-2 provide the parts outside the CDR3, is DSGVTQTPKHLITATGQRVTLRCSPRSGDLSVYWYQQSLDQGLQFLIQYYNGEERAKGNILERFSAQQFPDLHSELNLSSLELGDSALYFCASSARTNTGELFFGEGSRLTVL.

V and J are TRBV18 and TRBJ1-1; no firm D call. Per germline, CDR1 KGHSH and CDR2 LQKENI. The CDR3 runs to 13 residues. The V end lost 3 bases, the J end lost 3 bases, and 8 bases lay between the germline ends. The DNA of the CDR3 is TGTGCCAGCTCACCGGTTGTGGACACTGAAGCTTTCTTT. Translating it yields CASSPVVDTEAFF.